This TCR beta chain was observed in a study of blood T cell repertoires in COVID-19. Turning to the study itself: Researchers got acute and convalescent COVID-19 samples from the United States, Italy and Spain.

Germline CDR1 SGHTA, CDR2 FQGNSA. Trimming shortened V by 5 bases and J by 1 base, and 12 bases separated the two germline ends. The length of the CDR3 is 14 residues. Measured with immunoSEQ multiplex PCR; TCRdb has only the in-frame clones, and not every one. The sample yields about 190,000 clones, around 86% seen once. This TCR was sampled from a woman in her thirties or forties with acute or convalescent COVID-19. The sample was peripheral blood. V is TRBV7-2 and J is TRBJ2-7; a weak D match, TRBD2 (6 bases). As DNA, the CDR3 is TGTGCCAGCAGCCGCGGGGTTGGGTCCTACGAGCAGTACTTC. Its protein product is CASSRGVGSYEQYF. Drawing the rest from reference TRBV7-2 and TRBJ2-7, the complete variable domain is GAGVSQSPSNKVTEKGKDVELRCDPISGHTALYWYRQSLGQGLEFLIYFQGNSAPDKSGLPSDRFSAERTGGSVSTLTIQRTQQEDSAVYLCASSRGVGSYEQYFGPGTRLTVT.